This entry describes one TCR beta chain. Its target is not known. It was 200 to 250 ng DNA, around 33,000 T cell genomes, that sorted-subset replicate PCRs used. Per the study methods: Quality scores were absent from the junction-only immunoSEQ sequences, so filtering differed. The repertoire was sequenced with immunoSEQ multiplex PCR; TCRdb's copy has only in-frame clones and lacks some. V, J and clone size derive from that table, while D and trimming were established from the DNA sequence. The sample consists of a few million clones, almost 96% of them appearing once. This sample was included in a study of shared clonotypes between healthy human individuals. V was pared by 6 bases and J by 13 bases, with 13 bases between. This CDR3 spans 11 amino acids. Germline lookup yields CDR1 ENHRY and CDR2 SYGVKD. Study-level findings and limits: Clonotypes that were shared across a handful of donors made up around 4.6% of naive CD4 clonotypes.

Specimen: naive CD4+ T cells sorted from blood. This sample's subset: CD45RA+ positively selected. This sequence originates from a man aged 18 to 30 in good health. This rearrangement joins TRBV10-3 to TRBJ2-1, with TRBD2 as a possible D gene (5 bases). The CDR3 loop is CAIRQDYIQFF. Here the CDR3 DNA reads TGTGCCATCAGGCAAGACTACATCCAGTTCTTC.